These 3 T cell receptor beta chains came from one sample sequenced in a study of blood T cells in healthy people across ages. A second PCR, run for roughly 6 to 11 cycles, used a sample-barcoded 5' primer plus a J-beta primer mix. TCRdb re-analysed the 5' RACE reads in MiXCR, keeping a single row per CDR3 protein. The data show about 1.4 million distinct CDR3 sequences, almost 60% seen once. Material for sequencing was blood. The receptors stem from a man younger than 35 in good health.

The J gene is TRBJ2-1, the V gene TRBV6-1; TRBD1 matches at 7 bases. This CDR3 contains 15 residues. In germline, CDR1 is MNHNS, CDR2 SASEGT. Trimming took 11 bases from V and 2 from J; bases not matched to a gene: 12. The CDR3 here is CACTITGAPYNEQFF. The CDR3 DNA is TGTGCCTGCACCATCACAGGGGCGCCCTACAATGAGCAGTTCTTC.

The chain carries TRBV6-5 and TRBJ1-2; D perhaps matches TRBD1 (5 bases). Germline V gene data show CDR1 as MNHEY and CDR2 as SVGAGI. The CDR3 sequence is 16 residues long. V shed 2 bases and J shed 6 bases, with 19 bases lying between them. The CDR3 here is CASSYPITGSKDGYTF. The DNA of the CDR3 is TGTGCCAGCAGTTACCCGATTACAGGTTCTAAGGATGGCTACACCTTC.

This chain connects TRBV6-1 to TRBJ2-5, with 9 bases matching TRBD2. The end of the DNA aligns better with TRBJ2-7, so the J call may be wrong. The CDR3 spans 16 residues. Germline V gene sequence: CDR1 MNHNS, CDR2 SASEGT. CDR3 sequence reads: CASSADLAGIPYEQYF. The CDR3 coding sequence is TGTGCCAGCAGTGCGGACCTAGCGGGAATTCCCTACGAGCAGTACTTC.